One sample yielded the 11 T cell receptor beta chains listed below, sequenced in a study of Graves' ophthalmopathy and Graves' hyperthyroidism. RNA transcripts provided the template for amplifying TCR beta CDR3 regions. First-round RT-PCR used HTBI primers; second-round multiplex PCR followed. TCRdb independently ran MiXCR on the multiplex PCR reads; one entry per CDR3 protein. The data show about 390,000 distinct CDR3 sequences, approximately 18% seen once. The sequencing input was peripheral blood. Receptors were obtained from an adult woman with stable Graves' hyperthyroidism.

This clonotype was found once. The chain joins TRBV11-2 to TRBJ2-2, with D possibly being TRBD2 (6 bases). V gave up 7 bases and J gave up 0 bases, with 12 bases separating them. This CDR3 spans 15 amino acids. Germline V gives CDR1 SGHAT, CDR2 FQNNGV. CDR3 sequence: CASTTRLANTGELFF. CDR3 sequence (DNA): TGTGCCAGCACCACGAGACTAGCGAACACCGGGGAGCTGTTTTTT.

About this clonotype: At one boundary the junction diverges from the germline segment, which might be a read error. The chain joins TRBV3-1 to TRBJ2-4; 8 bases line up with TRBD2. CDR1 LGHDT and CDR2 YNNKEL come from the germline V gene (reference sequence). The CDR3 is 12 residues long. Here the CDR3 DNA reads TGTGCCAGCAGCCAAGCTCGGACTAGCTTAAACTTC. Its translation: CASSQARTSLNF.

This clonotype has at least ten counts. V gene TRBV4-1 combines with J gene TRBJ2-5, with D unresolved. Germline values: CDR1 MGHRA, CDR2 YSYEKL. The CDR3 runs to 13 residues. V was clipped by 1 base and J by 3 bases, with 6 bases between them. CDR3 protein: CASSQVLKETQYF. The CDR3, as DNA: TGCGCCAGCAGCCAAGTCCTCAAAGAGACCCAGTACTTC.

As regards this clonotype: This could be a read error, since a much larger clone is one nucleotide away. The rearrangement links TRBV7-8 to TRBJ2-2, with D perhaps TRBD2 (5 bases). The CDR3 runs 13 residues. Germline values: CDR1 SGHVS, CDR2 FQNEAQ. The CDR3 loop is CASSHSNTGKLFF. The DNA for the CDR3 is TGTGCCAGCAGCCATAGTAACACCGGGAAGCTGTTTTTT.

Ten or more counts support this clonotype. The chain links TRBV6-1 to TRBJ2-5, with TRBD2 as a possible D gene (6 bases). CDR1 is MNHNS, CDR2 SASEGT, per germline. V was shortened by 7 bases and J by 2 bases, with 14 bases between the two germline ends. The CDR3 spans 14 residues. This chain's CDR3 is CASTDRGSQETQYF. The CDR3 bases are TGTGCCAGCACCGACCGGGGGTCTCAAGAGACCCAGTACTTC.

This clonotype came up a few times. The chain employs TRBV24-1 and TRBJ2-7; TRBD1 matches at 10 bases. Germline trimming cut 6 bases from V and 1 base from J; bases unmatched to any gene: 14. The CDR3 covers 18 residues. Germline V gene data show CDR1 as KGHDR and CDR2 as SFDVKD. DNA of the CDR3: TGTGCCACCAGTAGGAACCGGGACAGGGGTCCCTATTCCTACGAGCAGTACTTC. Its translation: CATSRNRDRGPYSYEQYF.

In its sample, this clonotype was seen many times. J is TRBJ1-5 and V is TRBV20-1; D call uncertain. The V end was cut by 1 base, the J end by 9 bases, with 13 bases between. CDR3 length equals 13 residues. CDR1 DFQATT and CDR2 SNEGSKA come from the germline V gene (reference sequence). For the CDR3, the DNA is TGCAGTGCTAGAGGAAGTCAGTCTGCGCCCCAGCATTTT. This gives the protein CSARGSQSAPQHF.

V usage is TRBV3-1 and J usage is TRBJ2-2; D is undetermined. The CDR3 covers 13 residues. Per the germline V gene, CDR1 is LGHDT and CDR2 is YNNKEL (reference sequence). V lost 2 bases, J lost 2 bases, and 3 bases lay in between. The CDR3 is CASSQLNTGELFF. CDR3 nucleotides: TGTGCCAGCAGCCAACTTAACACCGGGGAGCTGTTTTTT.

This clonotype was seen a few times. An end of the junction does not agree with germline; a read error may underlie this. The rearrangement joins TRBV27 to TRBJ2-2; 7 nucleotides agree with TRBD2. Germline CDR1 and CDR2: MNHEY and SMNVEV (reference sequence). CDR3 length: 15 residues. The CDR3 reads CASSFNGRNTEELFF. In DNA form, the CDR3 reads TGTGCCAGCAGTTTTAACGGGAGGAACACCGAGGAGCTGTTTTTT.

In its sample, this clonotype was seen many times. The chain links TRBV10-3 to TRBJ1-2; D remains unclear. The CDR3 has 12 residues. Germline assignment: CDR1 ENHRY and CDR2 SYGVKD. V lost 6 bases to trimming and J lost 8 bases, with 13 bases between them. CDR3 amino acids: CAISEPGEGYTF. CDR3 DNA: TGTGCCATCAGCGAGCCCGGGGAAGGCTACACCTTC.

The sample holds many counts of this clonotype. The chain recombines TRBV20-1 with TRBJ2-5; D uncertain. Germline lookup yields CDR1 DFQATT and CDR2 SNEGSKA (reference sequence). The V end was cut by 0 bases, the J end by 2 bases, with 19 bases between. CDR3 length: 17 amino acids. The CDR3 here is CSARDRAKYPRQETQYF. CDR3 bases: TGCAGTGCTAGAGATCGGGCCAAGTATCCTAGACAAGAGACCCAGTACTTC.